A selection of T cell receptor beta chains follows, all from one sample in a study of Graves' ophthalmopathy and Graves' hyperthyroidism. TCRdb analysed the multiplex PCR reads with MiXCR anew, one entry per CDR3 protein. Of 900,000 to 1,200,000 distinct CDR3 sequences listed, 35% to 40% were seen once; the top ten hold roughly 10%. Sample: peripheral blood or thyroid tissue (not recorded which). The receptors come from an adult man with Graves' hyperthyroidism. CDR3s leave out the opening cysteine and the closing phenylalanine or tryptophan.

v_gene,j_gene,len,CDR3aa
TRBV20-1,TRBJ1-5,10,STGGDDQPQH
TRBV10-3,TRBJ1-1,12,ASSMGDRNTEAF
TRBV5-1,TRBJ2-6,16,ASHSGLLAGPGANVLT
TRBV7-9,TRBJ2-2,12,ASSLRDGGGELF
TRBV7-2,TRBJ1-4,14,ASSLAGSSTNEKLF
TRBV29-1,TRBJ1-1,11,SVEEGGKSEAF
TRBV20-1,TRBJ2-2,14,SAQWNSGANTGELF
TRBV5-1,TRBJ1-2,11,ASSLDGQGITA
TRBV12-3/TRBV12-4,TRBJ2-5,9,ASSKGAAQY
TRBV5-4,TRBJ1-5,16,ASSLDGGRGAGNQPQH